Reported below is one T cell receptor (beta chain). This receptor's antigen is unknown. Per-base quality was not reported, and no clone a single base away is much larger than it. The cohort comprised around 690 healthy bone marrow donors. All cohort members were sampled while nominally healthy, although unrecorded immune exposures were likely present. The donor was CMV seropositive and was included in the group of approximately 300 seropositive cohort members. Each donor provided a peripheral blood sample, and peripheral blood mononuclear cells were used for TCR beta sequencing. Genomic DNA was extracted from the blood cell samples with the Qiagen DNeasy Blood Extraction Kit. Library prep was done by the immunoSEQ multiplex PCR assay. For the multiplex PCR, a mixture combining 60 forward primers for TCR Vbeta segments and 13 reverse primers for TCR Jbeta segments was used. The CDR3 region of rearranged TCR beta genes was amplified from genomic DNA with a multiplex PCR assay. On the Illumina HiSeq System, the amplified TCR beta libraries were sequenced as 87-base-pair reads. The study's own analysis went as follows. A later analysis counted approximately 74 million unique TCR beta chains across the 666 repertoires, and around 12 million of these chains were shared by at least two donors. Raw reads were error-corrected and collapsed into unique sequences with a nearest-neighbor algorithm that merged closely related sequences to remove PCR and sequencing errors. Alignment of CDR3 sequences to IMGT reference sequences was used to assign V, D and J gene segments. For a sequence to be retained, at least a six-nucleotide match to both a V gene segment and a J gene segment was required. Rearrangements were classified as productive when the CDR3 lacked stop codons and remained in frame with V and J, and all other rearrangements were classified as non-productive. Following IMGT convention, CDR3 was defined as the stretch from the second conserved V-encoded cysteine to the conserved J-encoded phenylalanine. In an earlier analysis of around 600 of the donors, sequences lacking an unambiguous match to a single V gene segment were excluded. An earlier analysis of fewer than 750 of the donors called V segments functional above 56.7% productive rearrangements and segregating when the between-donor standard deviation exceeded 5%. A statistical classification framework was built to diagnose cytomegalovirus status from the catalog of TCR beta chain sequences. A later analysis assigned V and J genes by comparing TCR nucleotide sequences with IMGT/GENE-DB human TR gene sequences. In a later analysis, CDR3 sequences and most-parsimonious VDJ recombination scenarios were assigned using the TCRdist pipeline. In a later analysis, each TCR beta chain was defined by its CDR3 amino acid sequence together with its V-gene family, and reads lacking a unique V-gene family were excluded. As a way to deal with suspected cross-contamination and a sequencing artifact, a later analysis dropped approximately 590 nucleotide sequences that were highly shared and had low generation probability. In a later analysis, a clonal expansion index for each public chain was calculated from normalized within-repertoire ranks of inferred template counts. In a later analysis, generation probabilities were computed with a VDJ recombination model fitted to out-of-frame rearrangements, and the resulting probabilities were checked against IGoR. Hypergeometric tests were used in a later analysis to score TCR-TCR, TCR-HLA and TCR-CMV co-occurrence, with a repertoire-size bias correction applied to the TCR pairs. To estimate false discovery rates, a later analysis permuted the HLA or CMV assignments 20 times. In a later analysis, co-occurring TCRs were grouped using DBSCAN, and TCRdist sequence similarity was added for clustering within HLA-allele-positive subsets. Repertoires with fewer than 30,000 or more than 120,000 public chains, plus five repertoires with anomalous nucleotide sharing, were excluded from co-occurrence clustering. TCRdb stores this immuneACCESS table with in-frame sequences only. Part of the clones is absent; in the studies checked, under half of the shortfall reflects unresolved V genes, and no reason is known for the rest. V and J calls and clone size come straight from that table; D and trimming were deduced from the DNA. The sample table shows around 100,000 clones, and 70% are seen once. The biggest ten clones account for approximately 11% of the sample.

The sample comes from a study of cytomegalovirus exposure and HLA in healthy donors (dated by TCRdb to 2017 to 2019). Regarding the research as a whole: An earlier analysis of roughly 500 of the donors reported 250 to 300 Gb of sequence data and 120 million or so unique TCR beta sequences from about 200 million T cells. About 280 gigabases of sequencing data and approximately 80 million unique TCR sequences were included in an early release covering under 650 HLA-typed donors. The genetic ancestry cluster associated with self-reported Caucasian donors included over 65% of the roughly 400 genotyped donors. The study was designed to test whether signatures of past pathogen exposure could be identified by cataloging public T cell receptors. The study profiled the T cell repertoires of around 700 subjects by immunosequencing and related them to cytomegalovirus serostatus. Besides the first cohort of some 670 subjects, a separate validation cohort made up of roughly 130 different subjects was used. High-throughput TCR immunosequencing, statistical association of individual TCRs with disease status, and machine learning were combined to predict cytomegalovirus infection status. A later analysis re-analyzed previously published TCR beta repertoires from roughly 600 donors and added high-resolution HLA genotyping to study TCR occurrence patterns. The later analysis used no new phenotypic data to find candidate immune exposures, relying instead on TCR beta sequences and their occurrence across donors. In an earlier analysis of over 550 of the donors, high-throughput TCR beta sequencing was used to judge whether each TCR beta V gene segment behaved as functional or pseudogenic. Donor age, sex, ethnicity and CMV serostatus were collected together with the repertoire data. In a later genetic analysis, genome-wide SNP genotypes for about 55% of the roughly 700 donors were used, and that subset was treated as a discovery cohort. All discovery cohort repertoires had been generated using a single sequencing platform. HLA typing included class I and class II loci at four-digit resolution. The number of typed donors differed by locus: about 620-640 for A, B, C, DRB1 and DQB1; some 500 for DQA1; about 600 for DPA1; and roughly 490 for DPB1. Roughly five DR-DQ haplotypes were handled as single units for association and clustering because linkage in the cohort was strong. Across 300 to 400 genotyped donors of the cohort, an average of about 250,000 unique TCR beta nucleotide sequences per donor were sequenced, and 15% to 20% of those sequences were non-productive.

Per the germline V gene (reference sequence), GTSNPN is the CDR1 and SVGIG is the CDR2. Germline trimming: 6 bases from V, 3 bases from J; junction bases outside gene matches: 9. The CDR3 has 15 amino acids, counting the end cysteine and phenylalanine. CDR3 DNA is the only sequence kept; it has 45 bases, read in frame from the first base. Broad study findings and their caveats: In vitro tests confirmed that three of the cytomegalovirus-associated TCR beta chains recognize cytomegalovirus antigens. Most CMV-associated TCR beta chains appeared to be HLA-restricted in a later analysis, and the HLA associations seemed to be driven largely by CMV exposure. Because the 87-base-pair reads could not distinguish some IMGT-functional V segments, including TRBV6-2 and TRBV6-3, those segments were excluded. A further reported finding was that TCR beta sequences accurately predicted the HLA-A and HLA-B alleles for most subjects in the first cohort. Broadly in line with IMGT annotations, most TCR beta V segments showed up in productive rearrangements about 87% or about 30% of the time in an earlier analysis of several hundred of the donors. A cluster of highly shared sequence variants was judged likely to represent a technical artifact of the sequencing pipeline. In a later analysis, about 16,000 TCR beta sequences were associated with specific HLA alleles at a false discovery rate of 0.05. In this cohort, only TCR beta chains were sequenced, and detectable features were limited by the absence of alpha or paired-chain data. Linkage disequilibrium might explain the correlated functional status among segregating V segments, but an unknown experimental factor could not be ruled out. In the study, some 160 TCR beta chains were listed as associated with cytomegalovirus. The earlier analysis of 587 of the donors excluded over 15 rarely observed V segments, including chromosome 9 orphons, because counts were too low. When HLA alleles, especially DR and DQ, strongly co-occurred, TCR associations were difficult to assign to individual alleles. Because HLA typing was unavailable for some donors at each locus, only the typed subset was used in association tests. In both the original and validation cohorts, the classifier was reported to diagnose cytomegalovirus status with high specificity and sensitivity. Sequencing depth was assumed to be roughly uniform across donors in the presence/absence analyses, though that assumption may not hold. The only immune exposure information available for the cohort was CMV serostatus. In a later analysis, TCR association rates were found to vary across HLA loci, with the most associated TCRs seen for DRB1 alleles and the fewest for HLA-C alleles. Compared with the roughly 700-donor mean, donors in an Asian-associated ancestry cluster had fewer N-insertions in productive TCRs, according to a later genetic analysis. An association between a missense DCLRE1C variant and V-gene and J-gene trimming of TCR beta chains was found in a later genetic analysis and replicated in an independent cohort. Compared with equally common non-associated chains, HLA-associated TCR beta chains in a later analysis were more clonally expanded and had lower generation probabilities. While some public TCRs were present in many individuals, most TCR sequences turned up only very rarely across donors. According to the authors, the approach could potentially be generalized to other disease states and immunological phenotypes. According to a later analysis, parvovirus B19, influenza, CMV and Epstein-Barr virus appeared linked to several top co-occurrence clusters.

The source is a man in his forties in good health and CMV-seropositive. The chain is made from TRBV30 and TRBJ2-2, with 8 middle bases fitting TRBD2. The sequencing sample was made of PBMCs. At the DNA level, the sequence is TGTGCCTGTTGGGGAAGCGGGAGAGACACCGGGGAGCTGTTTTTT. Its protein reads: CACWGSGRDTGELFF.